These 24 T cell receptor beta chains originate from one sample sequenced in a study of beta chain features in type 1 diabetes listed by TCRdb under 2018. The library came from the immunoSEQ multiplex PCR assay. The entire isolated RNA was reverse transcribed using the High Capacity cDNA Reverse Transcription Kit, and thus expressed TCRB transcripts were sequenced. TCRdb took over this immuneACCESS table, retaining in-frame rearrangements with V and J assigned. Such tables are incomplete; in checked studies, under half of the missing clones stem from an unresolved V gene, and the remainder is unexplained. This sample has approximately 170,000 clones in its table, and 7.5% to 10% of those were observed once. The ten top clones hold 2% to 2.5% of the sample. Sequencing used central memory CD4+ T cells from blood. These receptors all stem from a woman aged 18-29 years in good health.

The V gene is TRBV2, the J gene TRBJ1-6; perhaps TRBD1 as D (6 bases). Germline CDR1 and CDR2: SNHLY and FYNNEI. This CDR3 region has 16 residues. Trimming removed 3 bases at V and 10 bases at J, with 19 bases between. DNA of the CDR3: TGTGCCAGCAGTGATAGGACAGACATTTTTGGATCACCCCTCCACTTT. It is translated as CASSDRTDIFGSPLHF.

This clone showed up just a few times. The V and J genes are TRBV28 and TRBJ1-2; a possible D gene is TRBD1 (5 bases). The CDR3 runs 17 residues. V was shortened by 4 bases and J by 3 bases, with 21 bases between the two germline ends. Germline V lookup: CDR1 MDHEN, CDR2 SYDVKM. The CDR3 loop reads CASSSAGQGPPHYGYTF. As DNA, the CDR3 is TGTGCCAGCAGTTCCGCCGGCCAGGGCCCCCCGCACTATGGCTACACCTTC.

The chain employs TRBV11-2 and TRBJ1-2, with D possibly matching TRBD1 (6 bases). Germline-derived CDR1 and CDR2 are SGHAT and FQNNGV. There are 15 residues in the CDR3. V was shortened by 4 bases and J by 2 bases, with 14 bases between the two germline ends. The CDR3 spells CASSSTPQGNYGYTF. CDR3 DNA: TGTGCCAGCAGCTCCACTCCGCAGGGGAACTATGGCTACACCTTC.

The sample holds a few counts of this clone. This chain joins TRBV18 and TRBJ2-7; 9 nucleotides align to TRBD1. Losses at the gene ends were 3 bases for V and 7 bases for J; bases not matched to a gene: 10. Germline values: CDR1 KGHSH, CDR2 LQKENI. The CDR3 totals 15 residues. The CDR3 here is CASSPQGTGISEQYF. The CDR3 nucleotides read TGTGCCAGCTCACCGCAGGGGACAGGGATTAGTGAGCAGTACTTC.

This chain joins TRBV18 and TRBJ1-6; a weak D match, TRBD1 (5 bases). The germline V gene has CDR1 KGHSH and CDR2 LQKENI. The CDR3 totals 16 residues. The germline V and J ends were trimmed by 2 bases and 10 bases, with 18 bases remaining between them. CDR3 sequence reads: CASSPDGGGSGSPLHF. In nucleotides, the CDR3 is TGTGCCAGCTCACCAGATGGTGGGGGGAGCGGATCACCCCTCCACTTT.

This clone was seen more than once but under ten times. The chain carries TRBV27 and TRBJ1-1, with 7 bases lining up with TRBD1. The V gene end was trimmed by 4 bases and the J gene end by 0 bases; junction bases not matched to a gene: 2. There are 14 residues in the CDR3. Germline V gives CDR1 MNHEY, CDR2 SMNVEV (reference sequence). The CDR3 loop reads CASSWDSMNTEAFF. Here the CDR3 DNA reads TGTGCCAGCAGTTGGGACAGTATGAACACTGAAGCTTTCTTT.

J is TRBJ2-7 and V is TRBV9; tentatively, D is TRBD2 (5 bases). CDR1 and CDR2 (germline): SGDLS, YYNGEE. The V end was cut by 0 bases, the J end by 1 base, with 8 bases between. The CDR3 length is 14 residues. CDR3 sequence (DNA): TGTGCCAGCAGCGTAGGAGGGCTTTCCTACGAGCAGTACTTC. Its protein is CASSVGGLSYEQYF.

This clone is a singleton in its sample. The chain joins TRBV5-4 to TRBJ1-1; no clear D. Trimming left V 0 bases short and J 1 base short, with 7 bases between. This CDR3 region has 14 residues. Looked up from germline, CDR1 is SGHNT and CDR2 is YYREEE (reference sequence). The CDR3 DNA is TGTGCCAGCAGCTTGGACAGTCAGAACACTGAAGCTTTCTTT. It translates to CASSLDSQNTEAFF.

There are a few counts of this clone. The same CDR3 can be traced to other DNA sequences in this sample. The chain uses TRBV5-1 and TRBJ1-2, with D unresolved. V lost 0 bases and J 6 bases, leaving 6 bases between the germline ends. The CDR3 totals 12 residues. In germline, CDR1 is SGHRS, CDR2 YFSETQ. Here the CDR3 reads CASSLAGDGYTF. CDR3 nucleotide sequence: TGCGCCAGCAGCTTGGCCGGGGATGGCTACACCTTC. The variable domain in full, completed from reference TRBV5-1 and TRBJ1-2, reads KAGVTQTPRYLIKTRGQQVTLSCSPISGHRSVSWYQQTPGQGLQFLFEYFSETQRNKGNFPGRFSGRQFSNSRSEMNVSTLELGDSALYLCASSLAGDGYTFGSGTRLTVV.

The sample holds a few counts of this clone. The genes are TRBV11-3 and TRBJ1-1, with D maybe TRBD1 (5 bases). CDR1 is SGHNT and CDR2 is YENEEA in the germline V gene. CDR3 length: 14 amino acids. The V and J ends lost 0 bases and 1 base respectively, with 6 bases between them. Written as DNA, the CDR3 is TGTGCCAGCAGCTTAGACCAGGGGAACACTGAAGCTTTCTTT. The encoded protein is CASSLDQGNTEAFF.

V gene TRBV6-5 combines with J gene TRBJ2-5, with D perhaps matching TRBD2 (5 bases). This CDR3 contains 11 residues. Per the germline V gene, CDR1 is MNHEY and CDR2 is SVGAGI. Trimming took 8 bases from V and 5 from J, leaving 9 bases between them. CDR3 DNA: TGTGCCAGCGGCCCGGGGGAGACCCAGTACTTC. It specifies CASGPGETQYF.

The V and J genes are TRBV30 and TRBJ2-2; D is possibly TRBD2 (6 bases). The CDR3 length is 14 residues. The V gene's germline CDR1 is GTSNPN and CDR2 SVGIG (reference sequence). The V end was cut by 2 bases, the J end by 5 bases, with 12 bases between. CDR3 amino acids: CAWSLGTSTGELFF. CDR3 nucleotides: TGTGCCTGGAGTCTTGGGACTTCGACCGGGGAGCTGTTTTTT.

This clone was observed a handful of times. The chain links TRBV15 to TRBJ2-4; no firm D call. The V gene lost 4 bases and the J gene lost 5 bases, with 15 bases spanning the gap. Germline CDR1 LNHNV, CDR2 YYDKDF (reference sequence). CDR3 length: 15 amino acids. CDR3 residues: CATSTVDWSENIQYF. CDR3 coding DNA: TGTGCCACCAGCACAGTGGATTGGAGTGAAAACATTCAGTACTTC.

This clone was found a few times. The chain's CDR3 is CASGLEGQGGTQYF. Here the CDR3 DNA reads TGTGCTAGTGGTTTGGAGGGACAGGGAGGTACGCAGTATTTT. The gene calls are TRBV12-5 and TRBJ2-3; 9 bases line up with TRBD1. With 1 base clipped from V and 8 bases from J, the junction kept 4 bases outside the gene matches. The V gene's germline CDR1 is LGHNT and CDR2 FRNRAP. This CDR3 is built from 14 residues. The full variable domain, completed using reference TRBV12-5 and TRBJ2-3, is DARVTQTPRHKVTEMGQEVTMRCQPILGHNTVFWYRQTMMQGLELLAYFRNRAPLDDSGMPKDRFSAEMPDATLATLKIQPSEPRDSAVYFCASGLEGQGGTQYFGPGTRLTVL.

The chain employs TRBV19 and TRBJ2-3; D may be TRBD2 (5 bases). The CDR3 consists of 13 residues. Germline V gene sequence: CDR1 LNHDA, CDR2 SQIVND (reference sequence). V dropped 6 bases and J dropped 4 bases, with 11 bases sitting between them. The CDR3 loop is CASREFGADTQYF. The CDR3 bases are TGTGCCAGTAGAGAGTTCGGGGCAGATACGCAGTATTTT.

J is TRBJ2-5 and V is TRBV6-6; possibly TRBD1 for D (6 bases). The J call is doubtful: the DNA matches TRBJ2-7 better. The CDR3 runs to 13 residues. In germline, CDR1 is MNHNY, CDR2 SVGAGI (reference sequence). The CDR3: CASRTNRDYEQYF. In DNA form, the CDR3 reads TGTGCCAGCAGAACTAACAGGGACTACGAGCAGTACTTC.

This clone was detected only a few times. This rearrangement joins TRBV7-2 to TRBJ2-1; 7 nucleotides match TRBD1. V gave up 5 bases and J gave up 0 bases; unmatched junction bases: 10. The germline V gene has CDR1 SGHTA and CDR2 FQGNSA. This CDR3 is 17 amino acids long. The CDR3 is CASSTSQGSFSYNEQFF. The CDR3 nucleotides read TGTGCCAGCAGCACCTCACAGGGGTCCTTCTCCTACAATGAGCAGTTCTTC.

In its sample, this clone was seen a few times. The J gene is TRBJ1-1, the V gene TRBV5-1, with 9 nucleotides matching TRBD1. V lost 4 bases and J lost 11; bases outside the gene matches: 9. Germline V gene sequence: CDR1 SGHRS, CDR2 YFSETQ. The CDR3 is 13 residues long. This chain's CDR3 is CASSLWTGDKAFF. CDR3 DNA sequence: TGCGCCAGCAGCCTCTGGACAGGGGATAAGGCTTTCTTT.

This clone was observed a few times. The chain joins TRBV7-2 to TRBJ2-5, with 7 bases fitting TRBD1. Germline V CDR1 and CDR2: SGHTA, FQGNSA. The V segment lost 8 bases and the J segment 4 bases; nucleotides outside the gene matches: 16. CDR3 length equals 16 residues. CDR3 sequence (DNA): TGTGCCAGCTCATCAGGGGGTCGGCCGGGGTTAGAGACCCAGTACTTC. Protein sequence: CASSSGGRPGLETQYF.

The chain links TRBV18 to TRBJ1-5, with TRBD1 matching 8 bases. V shed 3 bases and J 2 bases; nucleotides not matched to a gene: 9. This CDR3 comprises 17 residues. The germline CDR1 and CDR2 sequences are KGHSH and LQKENI. The CDR3 nucleotides read TGTGCCAGCTCACCCTCTAGACCGACAGGGGGCAATCAGCCCCAGCATTTT. This sequence encodes CASSPSRPTGGNQPQHF.

The V and J genes are TRBV6-5 and TRBJ1-1, with D maybe TRBD1 (5 bases). The CDR3 has 15 residues. Trimming took 0 bases from V and 5 from J, leaving 13 bases between them. CDR1 and CDR2 from the germline V gene are MNHEY and SVGAGI. DNA for the CDR3: TGTGCCAGCAGTTACTCTAATCAGGGAAGTACTGAAGCTTTCTTT. It is translated as CASSYSNQGSTEAFF.

Turning to this clone: The same CDR3 is also encoded by other DNA sequences in this sample. V usage is TRBV29-1 and J usage is TRBJ1-1; D is ambiguous. Trimming pared 4 bases from V and 0 bases from J, leaving 9 bases between. Germline V gene sequence: CDR1 SQVTM, CDR2 ANQGSEA. This CDR3 has 13 residues. The DNA of the CDR3 is TGCAGCGTTGCTGGGAGCCTGAACACTGAAGCTTTCTTT. It yields the protein CSVAGSLNTEAFF.

This clone was observed a few times. This chain connects TRBV19 to TRBJ1-1; D gene ambiguous. V was pared by 1 base and J by 2 bases, with 8 bases between. The CDR3 totals 14 residues. Germline CDR1 is LNHDA and CDR2 is SQIVND (reference sequence). CDR3 nucleotides: TGTGCCAGTAGTATAGTCGGGAGTAACACTGAAGCTTTCTTT. As protein: CASSIVGSNTEAFF.

The CDR3 sequence is CASTPGQGGTEAFF. The CDR3 nucleotides are TGTGCCAGTACCCCGGGACAGGGGGGCACTGAAGCTTTCTTT. The chain links TRBV19 to TRBJ1-1; the match to TRBD1 covers 11 bases. Germline lookup yields CDR1 LNHDA and CDR2 SQIVND (reference sequence). The CDR3 is 14 residues long. V lost 7 bases, J lost 4 bases, and 5 bases stayed unmatched. The complete variable domain, with remaining parts taken from reference TRBV19 and TRBJ1-1, reads DGGITQSPKYLFRKEGQNVTLSCEQNLNHDAMYWYRQDPGQGLRLIYYSQIVNDFQKGDIAEGYSVSREKKESFPLTVTSAQKNPTAFYLCASTPGQGGTEAFFGQGTRLTVV.